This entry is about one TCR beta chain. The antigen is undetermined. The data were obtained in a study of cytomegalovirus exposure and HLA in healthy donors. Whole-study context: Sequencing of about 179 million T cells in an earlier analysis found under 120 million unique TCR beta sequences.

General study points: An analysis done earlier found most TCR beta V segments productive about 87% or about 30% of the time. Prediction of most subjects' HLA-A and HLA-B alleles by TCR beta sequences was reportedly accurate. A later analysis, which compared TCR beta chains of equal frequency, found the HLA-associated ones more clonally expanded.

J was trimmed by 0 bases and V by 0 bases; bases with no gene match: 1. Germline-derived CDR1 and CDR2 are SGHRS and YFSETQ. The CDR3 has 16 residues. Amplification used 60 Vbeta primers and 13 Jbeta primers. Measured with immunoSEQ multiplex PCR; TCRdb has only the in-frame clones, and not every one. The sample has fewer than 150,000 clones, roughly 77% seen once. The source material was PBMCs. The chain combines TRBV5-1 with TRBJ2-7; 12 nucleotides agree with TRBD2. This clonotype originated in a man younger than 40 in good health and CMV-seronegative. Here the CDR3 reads CASSLASGGASYEQYF. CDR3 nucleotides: TGCGCCAGCAGCTTGGCTAGCGGGGGGGCCTCCTACGAGCAGTACTTC. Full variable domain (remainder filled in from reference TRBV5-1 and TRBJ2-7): KAGVTQTPRYLIKTRGQQVTLSCSPISGHRSVSWYQQTPGQGLQFLFEYFSETQRNKGNFPGRFSGRQFSNSRSEMNVSTLELGDSALYLCASSLASGGASYEQYFGPGTRLTVT.